This T cell receptor (beta chain) is from a study of blood T cell repertoires in COVID-19. Across the whole study: Sites in the United States, Italy and Spain provided acute and convalescent COVID-19 samples.

Germline CDR1 and CDR2: SGHTA and FQGNSA. The CDR3 spans 14 residues. V lost 4 bases and J lost 5; bases outside the gene matches: 6. This clone was detected only a few times. Clones were sequenced by immunoSEQ multiplex PCR, and TCRdb holds only the in-frame ones, with some missing. Here the sample spans more than 95,000 clones, around 81% being singletons. The receptor was derived from a man in his thirties or forties with COVID-19, enrolled during active disease. The sample comprised peripheral blood. The J gene is TRBJ1-1, the V gene TRBV7-2; 8 bases fit TRBD1. CDR3 sequence (DNA): TGTGCCAGCAGCTACAGGGGGTTGGGGACTGAAGCTTTCTTT. This translates into CASSYRGLGTEAFF. Drawing the rest from reference TRBV7-2 and TRBJ1-1, the complete variable domain is GAGVSQSPSNKVTEKGKDVELRCDPISGHTALYWYRQSLGQGLEFLIYFQGNSAPDKSGLPSDRFSAERTGGSVSTLTIQRTQQEDSAVYLCASSYRGLGTEAFFGQGTRLTVV.